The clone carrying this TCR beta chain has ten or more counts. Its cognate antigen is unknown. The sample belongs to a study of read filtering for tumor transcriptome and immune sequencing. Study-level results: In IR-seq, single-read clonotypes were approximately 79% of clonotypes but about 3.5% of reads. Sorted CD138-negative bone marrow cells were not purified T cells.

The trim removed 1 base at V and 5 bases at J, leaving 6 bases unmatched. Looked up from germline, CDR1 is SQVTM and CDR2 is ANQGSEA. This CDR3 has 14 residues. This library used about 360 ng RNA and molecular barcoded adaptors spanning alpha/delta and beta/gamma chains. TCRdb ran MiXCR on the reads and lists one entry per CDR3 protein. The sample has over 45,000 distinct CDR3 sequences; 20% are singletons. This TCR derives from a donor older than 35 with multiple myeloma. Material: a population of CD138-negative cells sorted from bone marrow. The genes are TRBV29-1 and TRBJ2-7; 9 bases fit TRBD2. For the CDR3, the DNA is TGCAGCGTTGAAGGTAGCGGGAGACGGGACGAGCAGTACTTC. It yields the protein CSVEGSGRRDEQYF.